Included here is one T cell receptor (beta chain) sequence, with context. No cognate antigen has been identified for it. The record has no base qualities; no much larger clone is one base away. The data were obtained in a study of T cell responses to AZD1222 COVID-19 vaccine (TCRdb year 2021). Notes on the research overall: AZD1222 recipients with second doses at about 4 weeks or about 12 weeks were pooled, because spike-specific TCR depth and breadth did not differ between schedules. TCR sequencing was performed for approximately 240 trial participants, of whom about 200 were given two doses of AZD1222 and approximately 25 were given two doses of MenACWY control vaccine. Trial participants were enrolled by age into 18-55, 56-69 and 70-plus year subgroups, with around 150, 28 and 57 TCR-sequenced participants respectively. What the work shows at the level of the full study, not this receptor alone: CD4 TCRs associated with the vaccine covered the entire spike protein, and the dominant responses were in regions 160-218 and 743-854. Participants were mostly white British and included more females than males, and it was suggested by the authors that clonal diversity may have been underestimated. After two AZD1222 doses, spike-specific TCR breadth and depth were significantly higher than at day 0 and than in MenACWY recipients. Conclusions about previously exposed vaccinees were limited because only 5 or 6 AZD1222 recipients were SARS-CoV-2 seropositive at baseline. Because no samples from the day 14 peak response were available, repertoires could be characterized only after the peak T cell response. In the small 56-69-year group, the increase in depth fell short of significance, most likely because of low power. Reportedly, close to half of the unique spike-specific TCRs recognized epitopes lying outside the regions that are mutated in the B.1.351 and B.1.1.7 variants.

The germline V gene provides CDR1 MGHRA and CDR2 YSYEKL. There are 14 amino acids in the CDR3, from cysteine to phenylalanine inclusive. The retained sequence is limited to the CDR3, 42 bases, with the frame set at the first base. The junction shows trimming of 6 bases on V and 4 bases on J, and the gene matches do not reach 5 bases of it. The CDR3 regions of human TCRbeta chains were analyzed by immunosequencing. Under the source paper's analysis protocol: TCRs in the repertoires were matched against a reference library of SARS-CoV-2-specific TCRs that had been generated with the MIRA antigen-specificity platform. Breadth was defined as the fraction of unique TCRs that were SARS-CoV-2-associated. Depth was defined as the fraction of total T cells that were SARS-CoV-2-associated. Using the MIRA data, each spike-specific TCR was assigned both to the spike region to which the TCR was reactive and to a CD4 or CD8 class. Log10-transformed breadth and depth values were compared by one-way ANOVA with Sidak's multiple comparisons tests. TCRdb took over this immuneACCESS table, retaining in-frame rearrangements with V and J assigned. Such tables are incomplete; in checked studies, under half of the missing clones stem from an unresolved V gene, and the remainder is unexplained. The V and J calls and clone size were taken over from that table, and D and trimming were inferred from the DNA. Counted in this sample were under 150,000 clones; 87% of them appeared once. The ten largest clones represent around 7.5% of the sample.

The time point label corresponds to: baseline before first vaccination. Vaccinee samples came from UK trials COV001 and COV002, including a single-blind randomized controlled phase 2/3 trial of AZD1222 (ChAdOx1 nCoV-19) in healthy adults. For TCRbeta chain sequencing, PBMC samples from trial participants were taken at day 0 and at day 28 after the second dose. The rearrangement joined TRBV4-1 to TRBJ1-4, and 7 bases in between align with TRBD1. Sequencing was performed on peripheral blood, taken on day 0 of AZD1222 vaccination. The sequence derives from an adult in good health. The CDR3 in this case is CASRQGQLNEKLFF. In nucleotide form, the sequence is TGCGCCAGCAGGCAGGGACAGCTTAATGAAAAACTGTTTTTT.